What follows are 30 T cell receptor beta chains derived from one specimen sequenced in a study of blood T cell repertoires in COVID-19. TCRdb's table, derived via immunoSEQ multiplex PCR, lists solely in-frame clones and lacks some. Altogether 300,000 to 400,000 clones are present, about 88% being singletons, with the ten largest covering about 1.2%. Input material: PBMCs or T cells enriched from blood (not recorded which). The receptors stem from a woman aged 18-29 years who had recovered from COVID-19.

V usage is TRBV4-1 and J usage is TRBJ1-5; a possible D gene is TRBD1 (6 bases). Germline assignment: CDR1 MGHRA and CDR2 YSYEKL. The V and J ends lost 1 base and 3 bases respectively, with 7 bases between them. CDR3 size: 14 residues. In nucleotides, the CDR3 is TGCGCCAGCAGCCAAGCAGGGGACAATCAGCCCCAGCATTTT. Amino acid sequence: CASSQAGDNQPQHF.

This chain links TRBV2 with TRBJ1-2, with D perhaps TRBD1 (6 bases). V lost 4 bases to trimming and J lost 4 bases, with 10 bases between them. Germline CDR1 reads SNHLY; CDR2 reads FYNNEI. This CDR3 region has 13 residues. The CDR3 reads CASSGVQGYGYTF. The CDR3 region has the DNA TGTGCCAGCAGTGGGGTACAGGGCTATGGCTACACCTTC.

The chain carries TRBV7-2 and TRBJ2-5; TRBD2 matches at 9 bases. The germline gives CDR1 SGHTA, CDR2 FQGNSA. The CDR3 contains 14 residues. V lost 6 bases to trimming and J lost 5 bases; unmatched junction nucleotides: 7. CDR3 amino acids: CASSGGGAGETQYF. In nucleotides, the CDR3 is TGTGCCAGCAGTGGCGGGGGGGCCGGGGAGACCCAGTACTTC.

This chain uses TRBV28 with TRBJ1-6; 9 bases map to TRBD1. The CDR3 has 19 amino acids. Germline V lookup: CDR1 MDHEN, CDR2 SYDVKM. The V gene end was trimmed by 7 bases and the J gene end by 6 bases; junction bases not matched to a gene: 19. CDR3 sequence: CASTILSAGQGMVNSPLHF. The CDR3 DNA follows: TGTGCCAGCACCATACTATCCGCCGGACAGGGGATGGTTAATTCACCCCTCCACTTT.

The count of this clone is one. The chain joins TRBV6-5 to TRBJ1-4, with a possible D match to TRBD1 (5 bases). V was trimmed by 2 bases and J by 10 bases, leaving 11 bases between them. The CDR3 has 13 residues. Germline assignment: CDR1 MNHEY and CDR2 SVGAGI. The CDR3 sequence: CASSYGSGGKLFF. The CDR3 DNA is TGTGCCAGCAGTTACGGATCGGGGGGAAAACTGTTTTTT.

The chain uses TRBV13 and TRBJ2-5; tentatively, D is TRBD2 (7 bases). Germline V gene data show CDR1 as PRHDT and CDR2 as FYEKMQ (reference sequence). The length of the CDR3 is 15 residues. Trimming removed 5 bases at V and 2 bases at J, with 15 bases between. CDR3 DNA: TGTGCCAGCAGCGCCCGGGGGGCGCTTCAAGAGACCCAGTACTTC. Residues: CASSARGALQETQYF.

This clone showed up just once. The rearrangement uses TRBV3-1 (or the pseudogene TRBV3-2) and TRBJ2-1, with 11 bases that match TRBD2. Unmatched junction bases numbered 13, after V lost 5 bases and J lost 10 bases. CDR1 LGHDT and CDR2 YNNKEL come from the germline V gene (reference sequence). The CDR3 runs 16 residues. CDR3 protein: CASSSPWVAGGGEQFF. The CDR3 region has the DNA TGTGCCAGCAGCTCACCTTGGGTAGCGGGGGGGGGAGAGCAGTTCTTC.

This clone was seen more than once but under ten times. The chain combines TRBV30 with TRBJ1-1; 7 positions agree with TRBD1. Looked up from germline, CDR1 is GTSNPN and CDR2 is SVGIG (reference sequence). V was clipped by 3 bases and J by 5 bases; unmatched bases: 12. The CDR3 contains 15 residues. CDR3: CAWRPPDRVYTEAFF. For the CDR3, the DNA is TGTGCCTGGAGACCGCCAGACAGGGTTTATACTGAAGCTTTCTTT.

V usage is TRBV6-5 and J usage is TRBJ2-7, with D maybe TRBD2 (6 bases). The CDR3 has 13 amino acids. Germline values: CDR1 MNHEY, CDR2 SVGAGI. Trimming shortened V by 7 bases and J by 2 bases, and 12 bases separated the two germline ends. The CDR3 is CASTEGTPYEQYF. The CDR3 bases are TGTGCCAGCACGGAGGGGACCCCCTACGAGCAGTACTTC.

This clone was observed a few times. The chain joins TRBV6-5 to TRBJ1-1; D is perhaps TRBD1 (6 bases). The V end was cut by 2 bases, the J end by 4 bases, with 11 bases between. This CDR3 is 14 amino acids long. Germline loops: CDR1 MNHEY, CDR2 SVGAGI. The CDR3 DNA follows: TGTGCCAGCAGTTACCTACAGGGTTCCACTGAAGCTTTCTTT. This codes for CASSYLQGSTEAFF.

This chain uses TRBV14 with TRBJ1-1; 8 positions agree with TRBD1. CDR3 length: 14 residues. Germline trimming cut 4 bases from V and 7 bases from J; bases unmatched to any gene: 8. Germline V gene lookup returns CDR1 SGHDN and CDR2 FVKESK. This CDR3 reads CASSPYSGGLEAFF. The CDR3 coding sequence is TGTGCCAGCAGCCCTTATTCAGGGGGCCTTGAAGCTTTCTTT.

The chain couples TRBV30 to TRBJ1-2; D unresolved. Germline lookup yields CDR1 GTSNPN and CDR2 SVGIG (reference sequence). This CDR3 has 14 amino acids. V lost 2 bases and J lost 4, with 14 bases in between. The CDR3 spells CAWSHEEHFYGYTF. CDR3 DNA: TGTGCCTGGAGTCACGAGGAGCACTTCTATGGCTACACCTTC.

The V call is TRBV19, the J call TRBJ2-4, with a tentative D call TRBD2 (5 bases). V gave up 3 bases and J gave up 0 bases, with 15 bases separating them. CDR3 length: 17 amino acids. The germline V gene encodes CDR1 LNHDA and CDR2 SQIVND (reference sequence). CDR3 protein: CASSILDLGVAKNIQYF. In DNA, the CDR3 is TGTGCCAGTAGTATTCTCGATCTCGGGGTAGCCAAAAACATTCAGTACTTC.

This clone was recorded a few times. The rearrangement uses TRBV27 and TRBJ2-1, with TRBD1 as a possible D gene (6 bases). From germline, CDR1 is MNHEY and CDR2 SMNVEV (reference sequence). The CDR3 is made up of 13 amino acids. V was trimmed by 3 bases and J by 4 bases, leaving 7 bases between them. The chain's CDR3 is CASSFQGYNEQFF. CDR3 nucleotide sequence: TGTGCCAGCAGTTTTCAGGGGTACAATGAGCAGTTCTTC.

The chain employs TRBV19 and TRBJ1-5, with D perhaps matching TRBD1 (5 bases). Germline V gene data show CDR1 as LNHDA and CDR2 as SQIVND (reference sequence). V shed 3 bases and J shed 6 bases, with 12 bases lying between them. This CDR3 spans 14 amino acids. The CDR3: CASSIPGGGQPQHF. Here the CDR3 DNA reads TGTGCCAGTAGTATTCCTGGGGGGGGTCAGCCCCAGCATTTT. The full variable domain, completed using reference TRBV19 and TRBJ1-5, is DGGITQSPKYLFRKEGQNVTLSCEQNLNHDAMYWYRQDPGQGLRLIYYSQIVNDFQKGDIAEGYSVSREKKESFPLTVTSAQKNPTAFYLCASSIPGGGQPQHFGDGTRLSIL.

This clone was seen only a few times. V and J are TRBV2 and TRBJ1-2; the D is unclear. CDR3 size: 12 residues. Germline values: CDR1 SNHLY, CDR2 FYNNEI. V was pared by 3 bases and J by 3 bases, with 5 bases between. CDR3 bases: TGTGCCAGCAGTGAGGGAGACTATGGCTACACCTTC. Amino acid sequence: CASSEGDYGYTF. Variable domain in full (rest from reference TRBV2 and TRBJ1-2): EPEVTQTPSHQVTQMGQEVILRCVPISNHLYFYWYRQILGQKVEFLVSFYNNEISEKSEIFDDQFSVERPDGSNFTLKIRSTKLEDSAMYFCASSEGDYGYTFGSGTRLTVV.

V and J are TRBV4-2 and TRBJ1-5, with 9 bases fitting TRBD1. V trimming: 4 bases; J trimming: 0 bases; junction bases outside the gene matches: 4. The CDR3 sequence is 16 residues long. CDR1 is LGHNA and CDR2 is YNFKEQ in the germline V gene. CDR3 region: CASSRDRGNSNQPQHF. The DNA for the CDR3 is TGTGCCAGCAGCCGAGACAGGGGGAATAGCAATCAGCCCCAGCATTTT.

This chain links TRBV7-2 with TRBJ1-2; D not certain. Trimming left V 5 bases short and J 2 bases short, with 9 bases between. CDR3 length: 13 residues. The germline V gene has CDR1 SGHTA and CDR2 FQGNSA. The DNA for the CDR3 is TGTGCCAGCAGCGGTGCCACAAACTATGGCTACACCTTC. Translated: CASSGATNYGYTF.

In this sample, this clone turned up once. V usage is TRBV28 and J usage is TRBJ1-6, with a tentative D call TRBD1 (6 bases). The CDR3 has 15 amino acids. CDR1 is MDHEN and CDR2 is SYDVKM in the germline V gene. Trimming took 6 bases from V and 0 from J, leaving 9 bases between them. This CDR3 is CASRQDSSYNSPLHF. The DNA of the CDR3 is TGTGCCAGCAGGCAGGACAGCTCCTATAATTCACCCCTCCACTTT. Based on the CDR3 plus reference TRBV28 and TRBJ1-6, the full variable domain is DVKVTQSSRYLVKRTGEKVFLECVQDMDHENMFWYRQDPGLGLRLIYFSYDVKMKEKGDIPEGYSVSREKKERFSLILESASTNQTSMYLCASRQDSSYNSPLHFGNGTRLTVT.

The V call is TRBV28, the J call TRBJ1-5; D is undetermined. CDR1 is MDHEN and CDR2 is SYDVKM in the germline V gene. V shed 4 bases and J shed 4 bases, with 20 bases lying between them. This CDR3 is 17 amino acids long. As DNA, the CDR3 is TGTGCCAGCAGTTCCGCCGATCCACCTATAGTTAATCAGCCCCAGCATTTT. Its protein product is CASSSADPPIVNQPQHF. Filled out from reference TRBV28 and TRBJ1-5, the complete variable domain reads DVKVTQSSRYLVKRTGEKVFLECVQDMDHENMFWYRQDPGLGLRLIYFSYDVKMKEKGDIPEGYSVSREKKERFSLILESASTNQTSMYLCASSSADPPIVNQPQHFGDGTRLSIL.

The chain carries TRBV30 and TRBJ1-1; TRBD1 aligns across 8 bases. CDR1 is GTSNPN and CDR2 is SVGIG in the germline V gene (reference sequence). V shed 1 base and J 4 bases; nucleotides not matched to a gene: 2. This CDR3 comprises 13 residues. CDR3 loop: CAWSGTGSTEAFF. The CDR3 nucleotides are TGTGCCTGGAGTGGGACAGGGAGCACTGAAGCTTTCTTT.

This rearrangement joins TRBV2 to TRBJ2-6; no firm D call. Trimming removed 4 bases at V and 2 bases at J, with 12 bases between. Germline loops: CDR1 SNHLY, CDR2 FYNNEI. The CDR3 extends over 16 amino acids. CDR3 amino acids: CASSGLLSTGANVLTF. The CDR3 DNA sequence: TGTGCCAGCAGTGGACTCCTCAGTACTGGGGCCAACGTCCTGACTTTC.

The chain combines TRBV29-1 with TRBJ1-4, with TRBD1 matching 7 bases. Germline loops: CDR1 SQVTM, CDR2 ANQGSEA. The CDR3 runs 14 residues. The DNA for the CDR3 is TGCACCTATGCCAGCAGGGGGTCGATTGAAAAACTGTTTTTT. This sequence encodes CTYASRGSIEKLFF.

V and J are TRBV2 and TRBJ2-4, with 14 bases that match TRBD2. This CDR3 comprises 18 residues. The trim removed 3 bases at V and 0 bases at J, leaving 4 bases unmatched. The germline V gene has CDR1 SNHLY and CDR2 FYNNEI. The CDR3 DNA is TGTGCCAGCAGTGATGGGACTAGCGGGGGTTTAGCCAAAAACATTCAGTACTTC. Translation: CASSDGTSGGLAKNIQYF.

A note on this clone: This sample also contains other DNA sequences that code for the same CDR3. The chain has TRBV27 and TRBJ2-7; TRBD1 matches at 10 bases. J was trimmed by 3 bases and V by 8 bases; bases with no gene match: 1. This CDR3 is 12 amino acids long. Germline lookup yields CDR1 MNHEY and CDR2 SMNVEV (reference sequence). The CDR3 loop is CASRDRGYEQYF. CDR3 bases: TGTGCCAGCCGGGACAGGGGCTACGAGCAGTACTTC.

This rearrangement joins TRBV2 to TRBJ1-4; 9 positions agree with TRBD1. The junction had 11 bases not matched to a gene; V was cut back by 7 bases and J by 8 bases. In germline, CDR1 is SNHLY, CDR2 FYNNEI. CDR3 length: 15 residues. CDR3: CASIQETGGGEKLFF. For the CDR3, the DNA is TGTGCCAGCATCCAAGAGACAGGGGGAGGCGAAAAACTGTTTTTT.

DNA of the CDR3: TGTGCCAGCAGTTACTTCCCGATGAACACTGAAGCTTTCTTT. Its protein is CASSYFPMNTEAFF. The chain employs TRBV28 and TRBJ1-1, with D unclear. Germline CDR1 and CDR2: MDHEN and SYDVKM. The CDR3 consists of 14 residues. The V and J ends lost 4 bases and 0 bases respectively, with 9 bases between them.

The rearrangement uses TRBV5-4 and TRBJ1-2, with TRBD1 identical over 8 bases. Trimming removed 2 bases from V and 6 bases from J; junction bases left unmatched: 6. CDR3 length: 14 residues. Germline CDR1 and CDR2: SGHNT and YYREEE (reference sequence). The CDR3 nucleotides are TGTGCCAGCAGCTTCACAGGGGGAGTAGATGGCTACACCTTC. Its translation is CASSFTGGVDGYTF. The entire variable domain, with the rest obtained from reference TRBV5-4 and TRBJ1-2, is as follows: ETGVTQSPTHLIKTRGQQVTLRCSSQSGHNTVSWYQQALGQGPQFIFQYYREEENGRGNFPPRFSGLQFPNYSSELNVNALELDDSALYLCASSFTGGVDGYTFGSGTRLTVV.

CDR3 region: CASRDRAYEQYF. The CDR3 bases are TGTGCCAGCAGGGACAGAGCCTACGAGCAGTACTTC. V usage is TRBV6-5 and J usage is TRBJ2-7; the D gene is possibly TRBD1 (6 bases). Trimming shortened V by 6 bases and J by 2 bases, and 8 bases separated the two germline ends. This CDR3 is built from 12 residues. Germline lookup yields CDR1 MNHEY and CDR2 SVGAGI.

V gene TRBV5-1 combines with J gene TRBJ2-1; D not certain. Trimming left V 5 bases short and J 9 bases short, with 9 bases between. From germline, CDR1 is SGHRS and CDR2 YFSETQ. This CDR3 spans 11 amino acids. The CDR3 region has the DNA TGCGCCAGCAGGCAGGATCGTGAGCAGTTCTTC. Translation: CASRQDREQFF.